These 19 T cell receptor beta chains were all obtained from the same sample, sequenced in a study of shared clonotypes between healthy human individuals. The assay was immunoSEQ multiplex PCR, and TCRdb's table has in-frame clones only and misses some. Altogether over a million clones are present, approximately 97% being singletons, with the ten largest covering over 1%. Sequencing was done on a sample of naive CD4+ T cells sorted from blood. Subset meaning: CD45RA+ positively selected. These receptors all stem from a man in his thirties or forties in good health.

The genes are TRBV10-3 and TRBJ1-3; 7 nucleotides line up with TRBD1. CDR1 is ENHRY, CDR2 SYGVKD, per germline. Unmatched junction bases numbered 10, after V lost 8 bases and J lost 3 bases. This CDR3 is built from 15 residues. The CDR3 sequence: CAIGTVGGYGNTIYF. In nucleotides, the CDR3 is TGTGCCATCGGGACAGTCGGGGGATATGGAAACACCATATATTTT.

This clone showed up just once. The chain joins TRBV10-2 to TRBJ1-1, with D possibly being TRBD1 (6 bases). Trimming removed 9 bases from V and 0 bases from J, with 11 bases in between. Per germline, CDR1 WSHSY and CDR2 SAAADI. The CDR3 length is 13 residues. The CDR3 spells CASAGQLNTEAFF. The CDR3 DNA sequence: TGCGCCAGTGCGGGACAACTGAACACTGAAGCTTTCTTT.

This sequence joins TRBV5-1 and TRBJ2-7, with D possibly matching TRBD2 (5 bases). The germline gives CDR1 SGHRS, CDR2 YFSETQ. This CDR3 comprises 15 residues. V dropped 0 bases and J dropped 4 bases, with 14 bases sitting between them. CDR3 in amino acids: CASSLAVGVVYEQYF. The CDR3 coding sequence is TGCGCCAGCAGCTTGGCTGTCGGGGTAGTATACGAGCAGTACTTC.

Only a few counts were recorded for this clone. The V gene is TRBV9, the J gene TRBJ2-7; D not resolved. Germline loops: CDR1 SGDLS, CDR2 YYNGEE. The CDR3 runs to 13 residues. V was clipped by 0 bases and J by 6 bases, with 10 bases between them. CDR3 sequence reads: CASSVALVAEQYF. Written as DNA, the CDR3 is TGTGCCAGCAGCGTAGCTCTTGTCGCCGAGCAGTACTTC. The variable domain in full, completed from reference TRBV9 and TRBJ2-7, reads DSGVTQTPKHLITATGQRVTLRCSPRSGDLSVYWYQQSLDQGLQFLIQYYNGEERAKGNILERFSAQQFPDLHSELNLSSLELGDSALYFCASSVALVAEQYFGPGTRLTVT.

V is TRBV10-3 and J is TRBJ2-2, with 10 bases that match TRBD2. The CDR3 runs to 13 residues. J lost 4 bases, V lost 9 bases, and 2 bases had no gene match. Germline lookup yields CDR1 ENHRY and CDR2 SYGVKD. This CDR3 reads CAIAGGITGELFF. In nucleotides, the CDR3 is TGTGCCATAGCGGGAGGGATCACCGGGGAGCTGTTTTTT.

The chain links TRBV2 to TRBJ2-5, with 9 positions matching TRBD2. This CDR3 contains 15 residues. The V gene's germline CDR1 is SNHLY and CDR2 FYNNEI. V gave up 3 bases and J gave up 4 bases; unmatched junction bases: 6. The CDR3, as DNA: TGTGCCAGCAGTGATGGATTAGCGGGAGTAGAGACCCAGTACTTC. Protein: CASSDGLAGVETQYF.

The genes are TRBV5-1 and TRBJ1-4; D is possibly TRBD1 (5 bases). This CDR3 spans 16 amino acids. Per germline, CDR1 SGHRS and CDR2 YFSETQ. V shed 6 bases and J shed 0 bases, with 15 bases lying between them. CDR3 sequence (DNA): TGCGCCAGCACCCCCCGGGGGGGTGCAACTAATGAAAAACTGTTTTTT. Amino acids: CASTPRGGATNEKLFF.

J is TRBJ2-7 and V is TRBV7-2; tentatively, D is TRBD2 (6 bases). The CDR3 has 15 residues. V lost 5 bases, J lost 7 bases, and 21 bases lay in between. In germline, CDR1 is SGHTA, CDR2 FQGNSA. Here the CDR3 reads CASSLRQRASGEQYF. As DNA, the CDR3 is TGTGCCAGCAGCCTACGGCAGCGGGCCTCAGGGGAGCAGTACTTC.

The rearrangement uses TRBV5-4 and TRBJ2-7, with 10 bases matching TRBD2. This CDR3 has 15 residues. The V and J ends lost 0 bases and 10 bases, in that order; junction bases with no gene match: 10. Per the germline V gene, CDR1 is SGHNT and CDR2 is YYREEE (reference sequence). The CDR3 protein is CASSLGGLADLLQYF. In DNA, the CDR3 is TGTGCCAGCAGCTTGGGAGGACTAGCGGACCTCCTTCAGTACTTC.

The V and J genes are TRBV27 and TRBJ2-1, with a tentative D call TRBD1 (5 bases). CDR3 length equals 16 residues. V dropped 4 bases and J dropped 2 bases, with 15 bases sitting between them. Germline assignment: CDR1 MNHEY and CDR2 SMNVEV (reference sequence). In DNA, the CDR3 is TGTGCCAGCAGTTCCCAGCTGCAGGGCACCTACAATGAGCAGTTCTTC. Protein sequence: CASSSQLQGTYNEQFF.

The V gene is TRBV12-5, the J gene TRBJ2-1; TRBD2 agrees at 10 bases. The CDR3 runs 15 residues. J was trimmed by 9 bases and V by 2 bases; bases with no gene match: 7. Germline CDR1 LGHNT, CDR2 FRNRAP. The CDR3 nucleotides are TGTGCTAGTGGTTTGTCGAGCGGGAGGGCTAGTGAGCAGTTCTTC. Encoded protein: CASGLSSGRASEQFF.

This sequence joins TRBV28 and TRBJ1-2, with 8 bases matching TRBD1. CDR1 MDHEN and CDR2 SYDVKM come from the germline V gene. This CDR3 is built from 13 residues. V gave up 10 bases and J gave up 0 bases; unmatched junction bases: 4. CDR3 sequence reads: CAIDRGTNYGYTF. CDR3 sequence (DNA): TGTGCCATCGACAGGGGAACTAACTATGGCTACACCTTC.

This chain joins TRBV29-1 and TRBJ2-1, with D possibly being TRBD2 (6 bases). Trimming removed 7 bases at V and 1 base at J, with 14 bases between. CDR3 length equals 14 residues. Germline lookup yields CDR1 SQVTM and CDR2 ANQGSEA. CDR3 loop: CSAPHRESYNEQFF. The CDR3 nucleotides read TGCAGCGCCCCTCACCGGGAGTCCTACAATGAGCAGTTCTTC.

V gene TRBV7-8 combines with J gene TRBJ1-5; 7 nucleotides match TRBD1. Germline-derived CDR1 and CDR2 are SGHVS and FQNEAQ. Losses at the gene ends were 5 bases for V and 7 bases for J; bases not matched to a gene: 11. The CDR3 has 15 amino acids. The CDR3 sequence: CASSLPTGFGQPQHF. The DNA of the CDR3 is TGTGCCAGCAGCCTCCCGACAGGGTTTGGACAGCCCCAGCATTTT.

The rearrangement uses TRBV27 and TRBJ2-4; no reliable D call. The germline V and J ends were trimmed by 5 bases and 6 bases, with 8 bases remaining between them. CDR1 and CDR2 (germline): MNHEY, SMNVEV (reference sequence). The length of the CDR3 is 12 residues. CDR3 nucleotides: TGTGCCAGCAGTCAGAGAGGAAACATTCAGTACTTC. Translated: CASSQRGNIQYF.

The chain recombines TRBV5-1 with TRBJ2-1, with D perhaps TRBD1 or TRBD2 (5 bases each). V was cut by 0 bases and J by 12 bases, with 10 bases left in between. The CDR3 runs 12 residues. Looked up from germline, CDR1 is SGHRS and CDR2 is YFSETQ. CDR3 nucleotide sequence: TGCGCCAGCAGCTTGGGTGGGGACGTGCAGTTCTTC. Protein sequence: CASSLGGDVQFF.

The chain recombines TRBV29-1 with TRBJ1-2; tentatively, D is TRBD1 (5 bases). V lost 4 bases and J 8 bases, leaving 26 bases between the germline ends. The CDR3 loop spans 16 amino acids. CDR1 SQVTM and CDR2 ANQGSEA come from the germline V gene. The DNA of the CDR3 is TGCAGCGTTGGCTTAGGAGAGGGACTGATCAGACGCGGCTACACCTTC. This translates into CSVGLGEGLIRRGYTF.

The chain recombines TRBV5-4 with TRBJ1-2, with TRBD1 matching over 9 bases. CDR3 size: 14 residues. Germline V gene sequence: CDR1 SGHNT, CDR2 YYREEE (reference sequence). Trimming at V came to 0 bases and at J to 6 bases, leaving 3 bases not matched to a gene. As DNA, the CDR3 is TGTGCCAGCAGCTTGGTCCGGACAGGGGATGGCTACACCTTC. This codes for CASSLVRTGDGYTF.

This chain links TRBV19 with TRBJ1-4; D unclear. Deletions cut 8 bases from V and 5 bases from J, with 18 bases between. CDR3 length: 15 residues. Germline CDR1 is LNHDA and CDR2 is SQIVND (reference sequence). The CDR3 DNA reads TGTGCCAGTCACAAAACCTCTGGGCCCAATGAAAAACTGTTTTTT. Its protein is CASHKTSGPNEKLFF.